This T cell receptor beta chain came from a study of T cell changes during pregnancy in multiple sclerosis. Here immunoSEQ multiplex PCR was the method, and the copy in TCRdb shows in-frame clones only, minus some. The data contain 45,000 to 50,000 clones, roughly 92% of them singletons. V gave up 1 base and J gave up 4 bases; unmatched junction bases: 11. CDR1 SEHNR and CDR2 FQNEAQ come from the germline V gene (reference sequence). The CDR3 is 17 residues long. The source of this sequence is a female donor in good health, enrolled as a control in a pregnancy study. The material was CD4+ T cells from peripheral blood mononuclear cells, obtained in the second trimester of pregnancy. The chain couples TRBV7-9 to TRBJ1-2; 8 nucleotides match TRBD1. CDR3 DNA sequence: TGTGCCAGCAGCTTAGGAGGACAGGGATCCCCCATCTATGGCTACACCTTC. Encoded protein: CASSLGGQGSPIYGYTF.